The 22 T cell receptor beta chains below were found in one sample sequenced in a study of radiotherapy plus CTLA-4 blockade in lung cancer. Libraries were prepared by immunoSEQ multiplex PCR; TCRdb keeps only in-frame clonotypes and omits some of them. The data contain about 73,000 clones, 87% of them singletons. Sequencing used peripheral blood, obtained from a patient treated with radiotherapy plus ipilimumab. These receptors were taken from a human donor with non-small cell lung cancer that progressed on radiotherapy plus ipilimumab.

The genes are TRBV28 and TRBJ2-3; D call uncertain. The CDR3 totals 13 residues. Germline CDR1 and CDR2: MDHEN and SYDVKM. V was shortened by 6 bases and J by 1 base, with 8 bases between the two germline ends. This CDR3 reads CASSPPGTDTQYF. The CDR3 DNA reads TGTGCCAGCAGCCCCCCGGGCACAGATACGCAGTATTTT. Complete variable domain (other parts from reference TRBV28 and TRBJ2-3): DVKVTQSSRYLVKRTGEKVFLECVQDMDHENMFWYRQDPGLGLRLIYFSYDVKMKEKGDIPEGYSVSREKKERFSLILESASTNQTSMYLCASSPPGTDTQYFGPGTRLTVL.

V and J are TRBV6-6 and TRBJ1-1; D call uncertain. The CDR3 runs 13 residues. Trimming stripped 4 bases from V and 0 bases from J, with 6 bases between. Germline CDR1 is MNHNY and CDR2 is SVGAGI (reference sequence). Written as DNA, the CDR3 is TGTGCCAGCAGTTCCAGCGTGAACACTGAAGCTTTCTTT. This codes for CASSSSVNTEAFF.

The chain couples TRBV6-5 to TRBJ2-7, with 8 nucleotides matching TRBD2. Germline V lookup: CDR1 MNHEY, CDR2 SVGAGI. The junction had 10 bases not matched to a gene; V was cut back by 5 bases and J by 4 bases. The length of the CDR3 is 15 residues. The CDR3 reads CASSPPSGSGYEQYF. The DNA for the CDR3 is TGTGCCAGCAGTCCGCCGAGCGGGAGTGGGTACGAGCAGTACTTC.

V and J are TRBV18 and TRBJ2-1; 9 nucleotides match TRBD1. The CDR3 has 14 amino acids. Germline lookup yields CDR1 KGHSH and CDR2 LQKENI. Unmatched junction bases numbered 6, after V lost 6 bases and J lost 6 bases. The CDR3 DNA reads TGTGCCAGCTCCCTCGGGACAGGGCGCAATGAGCAGTTCTTC. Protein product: CASSLGTGRNEQFF.

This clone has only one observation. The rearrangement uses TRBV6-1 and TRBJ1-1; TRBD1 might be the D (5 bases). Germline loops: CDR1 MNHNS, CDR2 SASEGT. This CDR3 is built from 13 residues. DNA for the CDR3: TGTGTAACCTATCCACGGGACGTAAGTGAAGCTTTCTTT. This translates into CVTYPRDVSEAFF.

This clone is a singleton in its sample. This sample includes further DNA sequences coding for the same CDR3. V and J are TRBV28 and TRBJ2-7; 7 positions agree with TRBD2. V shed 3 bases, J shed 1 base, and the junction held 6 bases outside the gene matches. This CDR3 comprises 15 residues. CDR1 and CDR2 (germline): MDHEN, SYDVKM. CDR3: CASSFPSGGSYEQYF. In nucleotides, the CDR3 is TGTGCCAGCAGTTTTCCCTCCGGGGGGTCCTACGAGCAGTACTTC.

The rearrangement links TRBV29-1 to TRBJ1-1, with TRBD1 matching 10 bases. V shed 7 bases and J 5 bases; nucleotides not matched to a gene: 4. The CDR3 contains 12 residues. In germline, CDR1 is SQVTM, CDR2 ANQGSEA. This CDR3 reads CSGDRGQTEAFF. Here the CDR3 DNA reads TGCAGCGGTGACAGGGGGCAGACTGAAGCTTTCTTT.

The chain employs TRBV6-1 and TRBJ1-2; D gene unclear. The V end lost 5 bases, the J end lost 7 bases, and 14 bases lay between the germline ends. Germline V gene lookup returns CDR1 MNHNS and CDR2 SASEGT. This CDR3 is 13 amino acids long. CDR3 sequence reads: CASSLGPSSGYTF. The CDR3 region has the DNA TGTGCCAGCAGTTTAGGCCCCAGCTCTGGCTACACCTTC.

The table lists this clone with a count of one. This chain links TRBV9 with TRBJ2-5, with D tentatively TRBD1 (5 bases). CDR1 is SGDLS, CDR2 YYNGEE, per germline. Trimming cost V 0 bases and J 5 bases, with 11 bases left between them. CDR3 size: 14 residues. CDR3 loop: CASSVEDNRETQYF. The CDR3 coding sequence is TGTGCCAGCAGCGTAGAGGACAATAGGGAGACCCAGTACTTC.

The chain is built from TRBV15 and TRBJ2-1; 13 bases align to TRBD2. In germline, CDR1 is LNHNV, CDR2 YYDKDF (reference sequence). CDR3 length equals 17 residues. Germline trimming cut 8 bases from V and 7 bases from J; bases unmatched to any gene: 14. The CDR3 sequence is CATADGTSGKFGNEQFF. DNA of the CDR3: TGTGCCACCGCAGACGGGACTAGCGGGAAGTTTGGAAATGAGCAGTTCTTC.

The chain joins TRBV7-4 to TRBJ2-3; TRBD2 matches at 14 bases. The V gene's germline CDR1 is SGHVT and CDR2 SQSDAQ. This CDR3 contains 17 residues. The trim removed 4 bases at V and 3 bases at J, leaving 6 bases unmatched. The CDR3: CASSYLGTSGRTDTQYF. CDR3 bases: TGTGCCAGCAGCTACCTCGGGACTAGCGGGAGAACAGATACGCAGTATTTT.

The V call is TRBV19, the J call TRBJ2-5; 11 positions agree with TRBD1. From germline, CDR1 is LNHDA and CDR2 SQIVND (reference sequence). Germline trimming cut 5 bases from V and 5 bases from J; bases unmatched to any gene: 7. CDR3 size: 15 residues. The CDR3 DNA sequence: TGTGCCAGTAGTCCTGGACAGGGGGCATGGGAGACCCAGTACTTC. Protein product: CASSPGQGAWETQYF.

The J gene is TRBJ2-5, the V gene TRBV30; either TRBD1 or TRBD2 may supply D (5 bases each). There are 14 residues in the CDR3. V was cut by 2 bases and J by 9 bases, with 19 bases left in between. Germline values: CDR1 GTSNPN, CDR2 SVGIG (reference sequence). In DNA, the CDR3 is TGTGCCTGGAGTATATCGTGGGGCTTGGAGGCCCAGTACTTC. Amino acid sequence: CAWSISWGLEAQYF.

The CDR3 sequence: CASSSQTPRGLNTGELFF. DNA for the CDR3: TGTGCCAGCAGCTCTCAAACCCCGCGGGGGTTGAACACCGGGGAGCTGTTTTTT. J is TRBJ2-2 and V is TRBV7-9, with TRBD2 matching over 7 bases. Germline loops: CDR1 SEHNR, CDR2 FQNEAQ (reference sequence). V shed 4 bases and J 1 base; nucleotides not matched to a gene: 12. The CDR3 length is 18 residues.

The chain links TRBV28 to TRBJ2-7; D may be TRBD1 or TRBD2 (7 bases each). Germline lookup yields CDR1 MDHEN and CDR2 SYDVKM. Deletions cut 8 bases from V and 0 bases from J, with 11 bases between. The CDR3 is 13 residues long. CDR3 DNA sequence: TGTGCCAGCGAGCGGGACAGCTCCTACGAGCAGTACTTC. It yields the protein CASERDSSYEQYF.

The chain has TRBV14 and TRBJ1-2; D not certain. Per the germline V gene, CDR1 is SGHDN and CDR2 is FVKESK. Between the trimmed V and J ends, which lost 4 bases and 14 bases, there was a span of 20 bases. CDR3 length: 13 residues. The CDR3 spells CASSPMGSVQETF. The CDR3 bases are TGTGCCAGCAGCCCCATGGGGTCGGTTCAGGAGACCTTC.

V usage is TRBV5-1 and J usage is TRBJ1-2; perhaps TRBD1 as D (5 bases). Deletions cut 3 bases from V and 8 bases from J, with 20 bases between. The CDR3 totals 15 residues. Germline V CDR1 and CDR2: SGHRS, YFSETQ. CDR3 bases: TGCGCCAGCAGCTCTGGCGGGACCGTGATCGGAGGCTACACCTTC. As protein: CASSSGGTVIGGYTF.

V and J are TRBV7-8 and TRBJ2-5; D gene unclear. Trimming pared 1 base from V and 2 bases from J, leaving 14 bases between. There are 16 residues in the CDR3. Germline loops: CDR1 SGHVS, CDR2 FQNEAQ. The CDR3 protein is CASSLGFRRQQETQYF. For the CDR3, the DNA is TGTGCCAGCAGCTTAGGGTTCAGGAGACAACAAGAGACCCAGTACTTC.

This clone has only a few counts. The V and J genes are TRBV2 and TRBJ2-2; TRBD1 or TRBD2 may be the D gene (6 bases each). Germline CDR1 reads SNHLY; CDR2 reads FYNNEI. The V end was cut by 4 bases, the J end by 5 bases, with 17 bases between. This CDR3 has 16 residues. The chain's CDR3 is CASSAYGGAGTGELFF. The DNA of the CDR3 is TGTGCCAGCAGTGCTTATGGGGGCGCGGGGACCGGGGAGCTGTTTTTT.

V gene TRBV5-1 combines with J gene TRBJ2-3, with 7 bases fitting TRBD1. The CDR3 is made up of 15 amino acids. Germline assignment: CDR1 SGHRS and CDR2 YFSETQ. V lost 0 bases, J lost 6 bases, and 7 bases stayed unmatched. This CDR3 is CASSLEAGGGDTQYF. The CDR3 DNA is TGCGCCAGCAGCTTGGAGGCAGGGGGTGGGGATACGCAGTATTTT.

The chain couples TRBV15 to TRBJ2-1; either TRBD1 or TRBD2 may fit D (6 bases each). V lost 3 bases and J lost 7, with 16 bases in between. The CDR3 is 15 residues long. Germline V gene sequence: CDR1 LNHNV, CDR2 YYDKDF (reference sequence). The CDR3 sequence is CATSRGGGSLNEQFF. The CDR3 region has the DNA TGTGCCACCAGCAGGGGGGGCGGTTCTTTGAATGAGCAGTTCTTC.

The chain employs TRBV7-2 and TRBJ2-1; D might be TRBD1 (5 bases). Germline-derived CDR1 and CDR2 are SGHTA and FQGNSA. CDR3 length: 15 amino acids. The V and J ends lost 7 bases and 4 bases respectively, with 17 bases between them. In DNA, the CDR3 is TGTGCCAGCACACAACAGGTAAACCTTTACAATGAGCAGTTCTTC. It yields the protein CASTQQVNLYNEQFF. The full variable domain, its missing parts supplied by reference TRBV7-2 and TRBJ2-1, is GAGVSQSPSNKVTEKGKDVELRCDPISGHTALYWYRQSLGQGLEFLIYFQGNSAPDKSGLPSDRFSAERTGGSVSTLTIQRTQQEDSAVYLCASTQQVNLYNEQFFGPGTRLTVL.